This T cell receptor (beta chain) appears in the sequencing data of a study of identifying expanded T cells in peripheral blood. The study, taken as a whole, reports: Differentially abundant clones: 0.95 to 1.5 between replicates, approximately 15 at two to three weeks, 19 to 20 at four. Variance in clone template counts between approximately 2-week samples significantly increased with total template count across all healthy donors.

Healthy donors had no documented immune events, such as infections, while sampled. In the case of this clone: What it binds is not known.

Sequencing was performed with immunoSEQ multiplex PCR; in TCRdb, only in-frame clones are kept and a portion is missing. The table lists around 80,000 clones, approximately 87% of them singletons, with more than 3% in the top ten. Sequencing used blood. The sequence derives from a person aged 18 to 75 in good health.

The CDR3: CASSQGGNQPQHF. DNA of the CDR3: TGCGCCAGCAGCCAAGGGGGCAATCAGCCCCAGCATTTT. V is TRBV4-3 and J is TRBJ1-5; D remains ambiguous. Trimming shortened V by 1 base and J by 2 bases, and 3 bases separated the two germline ends. The germline V gene encodes CDR1 LGHNA and CDR2 YSLEER. This CDR3 spans 13 amino acids.